The 31 T cell receptor beta chains below were found in one sample sequenced in a study of blood T cells in healthy people across ages. Using a J-beta primer mix together with a sample-barcoded 5' primer, a second PCR was run for about 6 to 11 cycles. TCRdb recomputed calls from the 5' RACE reads with MiXCR, one row per CDR3 protein. Among about 690,000 distinct CDR3 sequences listed, less than 45% were seen once. Sequenced sample: blood. Every receptor here comes from a man of 80 years or more in good health.

Ten or more counts support this clonotype. This sequence joins TRBV11-1 and TRBJ2-4; TRBD1 agrees at 11 bases. The V and J ends lost 2 bases and 2 bases, in that order; junction bases with no gene match: 11. CDR1 and CDR2 (germline): SGHAT, FQDESV (reference sequence). CDR3 length: 19 amino acids. The CDR3 nucleotides are TGTGCCAGCAGCTTATCGGAAAGGGGGACAGGGGGGTCCAAAAACATTCAGTACTTC. Translated, it gives CASSLSERGTGGSKNIQYF.

This chain uses TRBV20-1 with TRBJ2-3; TRBD2 agrees at 7 bases. Germline CDR1 and CDR2: DFQATT and SNEGSKA (reference sequence). This CDR3 is built from 14 residues. The V segment lost 3 bases and the J segment 1 base; nucleotides outside the gene matches: 4. The CDR3 nucleotides read TGCAGTGCTAGTGGGGGGGAAGGCACAGATACGCAGTATTTT. Protein product: CSASGGEGTDTQYF.

The chain combines TRBV20-1 with TRBJ2-1; 10 bases agree with TRBD2. J lost 5 bases, V lost 3 bases, and 7 bases had no gene match. CDR1 and CDR2 from the germline V gene are DFQATT and SNEGSKA (reference sequence). The CDR3 sequence is 15 residues long. The CDR3 loop is CSARLAGGLNNEQFF. The CDR3 DNA sequence: TGCAGTGCTAGGTTAGCGGGAGGTCTCAACAATGAGCAGTTCTTC.

The chain links TRBV5-1 to TRBJ2-5, with D tentatively TRBD1 or TRBD2 (5 bases each). The J call may be faulty, since TRBJ2-7 better matches the DNA end. Germline CDR1 and CDR2: SGHRS and YFSETQ. The CDR3 has 15 residues. The CDR3 loop reads CASSKARDEVYEQYF. CDR3 nucleotide sequence: TGCGCCAGCAGCAAAGCCCGGGACGAGGTCTACGAGCAGTACTTC.

This clonotype showed up many times. V usage is TRBV29-1 and J usage is TRBJ2-7, with 10 bases fitting TRBD1. CDR3 length equals 12 residues. Germline CDR1 SQVTM, CDR2 ANQGSEA. The V gene end was trimmed by 7 bases and the J gene end by 4 bases; junction bases not matched to a gene: 4. CDR3 loop: CSARQGAYEQYF. In DNA, the CDR3 is TGCAGCGCCAGACAGGGGGCTTACGAGCAGTACTTC.

The chain recombines TRBV9 with TRBJ2-6; D gene uncertain. CDR3 length: 16 amino acids. Germline-derived CDR1 and CDR2 are SGDLS and YYNGEE. Trimming pared 0 bases from V and 1 base from J, leaving 8 bases between. CDR3 bases: TGTGCCAGCAGCGTAGCCCACAGATCTGGGGCCAACGTCCTGACTTTC. Its protein product is CASSVAHRSGANVLTF.

The chain combines TRBV15 with TRBJ2-7, with no clear D. Germline V gene lookup returns CDR1 LNHNV and CDR2 YYDKDF (reference sequence). CDR3 length: 13 amino acids. V was pared by 5 bases and J by 2 bases, with 10 bases between. The CDR3 nucleotides are TGTGCCACCAGCCCCCGGGTCACCTACGAGCAGTACTTC. This sequence encodes CATSPRVTYEQYF.

The CDR3 spells CASSEPSGEQYF. As DNA, the CDR3 is TGTGCCAGCAGTGAACCGAGCGGGGAGCAGTACTTC. The chain combines TRBV2 with TRBJ2-4; 7 bases agree with TRBD2. The CDR3 loop spans 12 amino acids. Germline V gives CDR1 SNHLY, CDR2 FYNNEI. Trimming at V came to 2 bases and at J to 13 bases, leaving 5 bases not matched to a gene.

CDR3 protein: CASRRDRGSENIQYF. CDR3 nucleotides: TGTGCCAGCAGGAGGGACAGGGGCTCTGAAAACATTCAGTACTTC. The V call is TRBV2, the J call TRBJ2-4; 10 bases match TRBD1. Germline loops: CDR1 SNHLY, CDR2 FYNNEI. J lost 5 bases, V lost 6 bases, and 7 bases had no gene match. The CDR3 extends over 15 amino acids.

The genes are TRBV28 and TRBJ1-2, with D hard to call. The CDR3 is 13 amino acids. Deletions cut 5 bases from V and 1 base from J, with 8 bases between. Germline V gives CDR1 MDHEN, CDR2 SYDVKM. CDR3 bases: TGTGCCAGCAGTCAGACATATAACTATGGCTACACCTTC. The encoded protein is CASSQTYNYGYTF.

The chain employs TRBV11-2 and TRBJ2-1, with 10 bases matching TRBD2. The assigned J gene may be wrong: the sequence end matches TRBJ2-7 better. Germline values: CDR1 SGHAT, CDR2 FQNNGV. This CDR3 is built from 14 residues. CDR3 coding DNA: TGTGCCAGCACCCTTAGCGGGAGGTACAATGAGCAGTACTTC. It codes for CASTLSGRYNEQYF.

This chain connects TRBV28 to TRBJ1-2; no clear D. V lost 2 bases to trimming and J lost 3 bases, with 10 bases between them. This CDR3 is built from 14 residues. Per germline, CDR1 MDHEN and CDR2 SYDVKM. In nucleotides, the CDR3 is TGTGCCAGCAGTTTAGACACCAGCTACTATGGCTACACCTTC. It codes for CASSLDTSYYGYTF.

At least ten counts were recorded for this clonotype. V and J are TRBV29-1 and TRBJ2-3, with D uncertain. Germline V gene data show CDR1 as SQVTM and CDR2 as ANQGSEA. Deletions cut 3 bases from V and 6 bases from J, with 13 bases between. The CDR3 totals 13 residues. CDR3 region: CSVDYSSLDTQYF. CDR3 coding DNA: TGCAGCGTTGATTATTCCTCACTCGATACGCAGTATTTT.

The chain combines TRBV12-3 or TRBV12-4 with TRBJ1-3; D call uncertain. Trimming removed 6 bases from V and 3 bases from J, with 9 bases in between. This CDR3 is built from 13 residues. This chain's CDR3 is CASSFLGGNTIYF. The CDR3 DNA is TGTGCCAGCAGCTTTCTCGGTGGAAACACCATATATTTT.

The sample holds many counts of this clonotype. This chain links TRBV28 with TRBJ2-7; 15 bases fit TRBD2. Germline assignment: CDR1 MDHEN and CDR2 SYDVKM. CDR3 length: 16 residues. After removal of 5 bases from V and 5 bases from J, the junction contained 7 bases not matched to a gene. The DNA for the CDR3 is TGTGCCAGCAGTCGGGGGACTAGCGGGAGGAGAAACGAGCAGTACTTC. Translation: CASSRGTSGRRNEQYF.

The chain couples TRBV30 to TRBJ2-5, with unresolved D. The J call is in doubt because the DNA end fits TRBJ2-4 better. Germline V gene lookup returns CDR1 GTSNPN and CDR2 SVGIG (reference sequence). The length of the CDR3 is 14 residues. The CDR3 spells CAWSVRASRNIQYF. CDR3 coding DNA: TGTGCCTGGAGTGTACGGGCGTCTAGGAACATTCAGTACTTC.

The rearrangement links TRBV11-2 to TRBJ2-1, with 14 positions matching TRBD2. Germline assignment: CDR1 SGHAT and CDR2 FQNNGV. With V trimmed by 0 bases and J by 7 bases, 2 bases remained unmatched. CDR3 size: 16 residues. CDR3 sequence (DNA): TGTGCCAGCAGCTTAGAGGGACTAGCGGGAGTGAATGAGCAGTTCTTC. Residues: CASSLEGLAGVNEQFF.

The table lists this clonotype with a count of one. The rearrangement joins TRBV20-1 to TRBJ1-4, with D unclear. The CDR3 is 16 amino acids. CDR1 DFQATT and CDR2 SNEGSKA come from the germline V gene (reference sequence). V lost 8 bases and J lost 4, with 23 bases in between. In nucleotides, the CDR3 is TGCAGTACTTATTCAAGCGCCGGGGATAATAATGAAAAACTGTTTTTT. Encoded protein: CSTYSSAGDNNEKLFF.

The chain joins TRBV5-1 to TRBJ1-2, with a tentative D call TRBD1 (5 bases). The CDR3 loop spans 15 amino acids. Trimming took off 3 bases at V and 4 bases at J, with 16 bases between the two ends. Germline V gives CDR1 SGHRS, CDR2 YFSETQ. CDR3 protein: CASSWAGQGTYGYTF. DNA for the CDR3: TGCGCCAGCAGCTGGGCTGGGCAGGGTACCTATGGCTACACCTTC.

In its sample, this clonotype was seen a few times. The genes are TRBV7-2 and TRBJ1-1; D possibly corresponds to TRBD1 (5 bases). The CDR3 covers 14 residues. V gave up 0 bases and J gave up 1 base, with 6 bases separating them. In germline, CDR1 is SGHTA, CDR2 FQGNSA. DNA for the CDR3: TGTGCCAGCAGCTTAGCGCAGGGGAACACTGAAGCTTTCTTT. This encodes CASSLAQGNTEAFF.

This clonotype has just a few counts. V gene TRBV11-3 combines with J gene TRBJ2-5; 14 bases agree with TRBD2. With V trimmed by 6 bases and J by 5 bases, 8 bases remained unmatched. The germline V gene has CDR1 SGHNT and CDR2 YENEEA. The length of the CDR3 is 16 residues. The CDR3 DNA reads TGTGCCAGCAGTTTGGGACTAGCGGGAGTCTATGAGACCCAGTACTTC. This sequence encodes CASSLGLAGVYETQYF.

This clonotype was found many times. The chain employs TRBV7-2 and TRBJ2-3; D gene uncertain. The CDR3 is 16 residues long. V was clipped by 8 bases and J by 1 base, with 19 bases between them. Germline V CDR1 and CDR2: SGHTA, FQGNSA. The CDR3 loop is CASSPQAQMGTDTQYF. DNA of the CDR3: TGTGCCAGCTCCCCCCAGGCGCAAATGGGCACAGATACGCAGTATTTT.

The chain joins TRBV29-1 to TRBJ1-2; 9 bases are a match to TRBD1. V shed 5 bases, J shed 3 bases, and the junction held 1 base outside the gene matches. The V gene's germline CDR1 is SQVTM and CDR2 ANQGSEA. CDR3 length: 12 residues. Here the CDR3 DNA reads TGCAGCGTTCGGGACAGGGACTATGGCTACACCTTC. Translation: CSVRDRDYGYTF.

The chain links TRBV20-1 to TRBJ2-5; 7 bases match TRBD2. Germline CDR1 is DFQATT and CDR2 is SNEGSKA (reference sequence). CDR3 size: 16 residues. Trimming removed 0 bases from V and 6 bases from J; junction bases left unmatched: 13. The CDR3 DNA follows: TGCAGTGCTAGAGATTGGGGCGGGGGAGAAAAAAAGACCCAGTACTTC. It is translated as CSARDWGGGEKKTQYF.

The chain recombines TRBV6-5 with TRBJ2-1; D uncertain. V gave up 6 bases and J gave up 2 bases, with 17 bases separating them. Germline loops: CDR1 MNHEY, CDR2 SVGAGI. CDR3 length equals 16 residues. Written as DNA, the CDR3 is TGTGCCAGCAGCCTCTCGGGCAGGAAGGCCTACAATGAGCAGTTCTTC. Translating it yields CASSLSGRKAYNEQFF.

J is TRBJ2-7 and V is TRBV14; 7 bases map to TRBD1. V was pared by 4 bases and J by 7 bases, with 10 bases of the junction left unmatched. Germline CDR1 and CDR2: SGHDN and FVKESK. The CDR3 runs 14 residues. The CDR3 reads CASSLQTGFNEQYF. The CDR3, as DNA: TGTGCCAGCAGCCTTCAGACAGGGTTCAATGAGCAGTACTTC.

V usage is TRBV15 and J usage is TRBJ2-1, with no clear D. Germline CDR1 and CDR2: LNHNV and YYDKDF (reference sequence). V lost 0 bases, J lost 13 bases, and 10 bases lay in between. This CDR3 comprises 12 residues. In DNA, the CDR3 is TGTGCCACCAGCAGAGATCATGGTGCACAGTTCTTC. Its protein is CATSRDHGAQFF.

About this clonotype itself: The junction shows a germline mismatch at one end, possibly a read error. The rearrangement links TRBV6-5 to TRBJ2-1; TRBD2 matches 8 bases. This CDR3 comprises 15 residues. Germline loops: CDR1 MNHEY, CDR2 SVGAGI. The CDR3 sequence: CASRSGGSSYDEQFF. CDR3 nucleotide sequence: TGTGCCAGCAGGTCGGGGGGGAGCTCCTACGATGAGCAGTTCTTC.

This clonotype came up a few times. The V gene is TRBV4-2, the J gene TRBJ2-3; 9 positions agree with TRBD2. The V gene end was trimmed by 1 base and the J gene end by 1 base; junction bases not matched to a gene: 3. From germline, CDR1 is LGHNA and CDR2 YNFKEQ. The CDR3 totals 16 residues. The CDR3 DNA follows: TGTGCCAGCAGCCAAGGGACTAGCGAAGGCACAGATACGCAGTATTTT. Its translation is CASSQGTSEGTDTQYF.

CDR3 sequence reads: CASSLKGTQVPETQYF. The CDR3 DNA reads as TGTGCCAGCAGCTTAAAAGGGACTCAGGTTCCAGAGACCCAGTACTTC. J is TRBJ2-7 and V is TRBV7-3, with D perhaps matching TRBD2 (6 bases). The DNA end is a closer match to TRBJ2-5, so the J assignment may be wrong. CDR1 is SGHTA and CDR2 is FQGTGA in the germline V gene. This CDR3 is built from 16 residues.

In its sample, this clonotype was seen a few times. J is TRBJ2-1 and V is TRBV7-3, with a weak D call TRBD1 (5 bases). The DNA matches TRBJ2-7 better at its end, which makes the J call doubtful. The CDR3 has 16 amino acids. Germline CDR1 SGHTA, CDR2 FQGTGA. This CDR3 is CASSLGERSSYNEQYF. The CDR3 nucleotides read TGTGCCAGCAGCCTAGGGGAACGGAGCTCCTACAATGAGCAGTACTTC.